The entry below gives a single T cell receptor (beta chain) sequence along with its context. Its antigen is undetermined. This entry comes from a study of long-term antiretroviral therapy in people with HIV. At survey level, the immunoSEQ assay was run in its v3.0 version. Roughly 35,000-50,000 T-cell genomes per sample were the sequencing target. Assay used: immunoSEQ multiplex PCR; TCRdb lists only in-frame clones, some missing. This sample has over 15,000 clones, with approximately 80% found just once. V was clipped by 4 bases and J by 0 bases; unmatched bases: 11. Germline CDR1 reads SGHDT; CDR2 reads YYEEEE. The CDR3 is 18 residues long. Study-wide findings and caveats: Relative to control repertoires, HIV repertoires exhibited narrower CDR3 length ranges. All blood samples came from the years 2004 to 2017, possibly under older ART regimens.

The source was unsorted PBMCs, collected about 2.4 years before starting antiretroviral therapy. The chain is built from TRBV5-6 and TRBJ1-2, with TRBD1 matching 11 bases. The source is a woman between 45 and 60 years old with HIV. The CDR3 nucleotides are TGTGCCAGCAGCCTCACGGGGGACAGGGGGGCACCTAACTATGGCTACACCTTC. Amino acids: CASSLTGDRGAPNYGYTF.